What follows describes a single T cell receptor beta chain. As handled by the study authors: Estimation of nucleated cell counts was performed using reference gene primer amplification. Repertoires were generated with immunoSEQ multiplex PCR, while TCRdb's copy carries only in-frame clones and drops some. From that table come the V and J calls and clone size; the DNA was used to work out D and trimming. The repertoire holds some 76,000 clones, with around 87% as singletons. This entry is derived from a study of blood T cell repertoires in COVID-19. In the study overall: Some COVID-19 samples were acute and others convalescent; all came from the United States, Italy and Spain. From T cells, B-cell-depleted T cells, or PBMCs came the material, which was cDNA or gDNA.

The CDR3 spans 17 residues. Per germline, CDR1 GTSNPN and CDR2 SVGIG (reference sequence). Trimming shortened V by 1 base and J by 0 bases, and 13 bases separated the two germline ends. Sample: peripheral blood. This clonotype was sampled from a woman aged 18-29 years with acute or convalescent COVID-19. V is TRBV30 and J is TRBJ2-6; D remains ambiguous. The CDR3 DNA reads TGTGCCTGGAGTGACGATAACAGTGCCTCTGGGGCCAACGTCCTGACTTTC. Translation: CAWSDDNSASGANVLTF. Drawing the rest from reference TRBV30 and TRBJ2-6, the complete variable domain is SQTIHQWPATLVQPVGSPLSLECTVEGTSNPNLYWYRQAAGRGLQLLFYSVGIGQISSEVPQNLSASRPQDRQFILSSKKLLLSDSGFYLCAWSDDNSASGANVLTFGAGSRLTVL.